These 24 T cell receptor beta chains share one sample of origin, sequenced in a study of blood T cell repertoires in COVID-19. Using immunoSEQ multiplex PCR, the repertoire was profiled, and TCRdb retains in-frame clones only, with some absent. The sample includes 300,000 to 400,000 clones, over 80% of them seen just once. Sample: peripheral blood. Receptors originate from a woman aged 45 to 65 with COVID-19, enrolled during active disease.

CDR3 nucleotides: TGTGCCAGCAGCCTCGGACAGGGATACACCGGGGAGCTGTTTTTT. It translates to CASSLGQGYTGELFF. The genes are TRBV7-9 and TRBJ2-2, with 8 bases identical to TRBD1. The CDR3 extends over 15 amino acids. From germline, CDR1 is SEHNR and CDR2 FQNEAQ (reference sequence). With 5 bases clipped from V and 3 bases from J, the junction kept 5 bases outside the gene matches.

The chain joins TRBV13 to TRBJ1-1, with D tentatively TRBD1 (5 bases). With 5 bases removed from V and 2 bases from J, the gap between germline ends came to 15 bases. Germline assignment: CDR1 PRHDT and CDR2 FYEKMQ (reference sequence). The CDR3 spans 15 residues. Here the CDR3 reads CASSLGADRNTEAFF. CDR3 bases: TGTGCCAGCAGCCTTGGGGCGGATCGAAACACTGAAGCTTTCTTT.

This clone came up once. This rearrangement joins TRBV2 to TRBJ1-4; maybe TRBD1 (6 bases). The ends were cut back, 6 bases at V and 5 bases at J, with 16 bases in the middle. The CDR3 runs 15 residues. Germline CDR1 reads SNHLY; CDR2 reads FYNNEI. CDR3 residues: CASRARGTMNEKLFF. The DNA of the CDR3 is TGTGCCAGCAGAGCGAGGGGGACCATGAATGAAAAACTGTTTTTT. Supplemented by reference TRBV2 and TRBJ1-4, the full variable domain reads EPEVTQTPSHQVTQMGQEVILRCVPISNHLYFYWYRQILGQKVEFLVSFYNNEISEKSEIFDDQFSVERPDGSNFTLKIRSTKLEDSAMYFCASRARGTMNEKLFFGSGTQLSVL.

The gene calls are TRBV7-2 and TRBJ2-2; the D gene is possibly TRBD1 (5 bases). This CDR3 contains 14 residues. V shed 10 bases and J shed 2 bases, with 14 bases lying between them. In germline, CDR1 is SGHTA, CDR2 FQGNSA. The CDR3 DNA sequence: TGTGCCACCGAAACAGGCAGAAACACCGGGGAGCTGTTTTTT. It translates to CATETGRNTGELFF.

Only one count was recorded for this clone. CDR3 nucleotides: TGTGCCTGGATAGGGAGGGGCTACGAGCAGTACTTC. It yields the protein CAWIGRGYEQYF. The chain carries TRBV30 and TRBJ2-7, with 7 nucleotides matching TRBD2. CDR1 is GTSNPN and CDR2 is SVGIG in the germline V gene (reference sequence). The CDR3 covers 12 residues. V gave up 4 bases and J gave up 3 bases; unmatched junction bases: 3.

The chain carries TRBV5-1 and TRBJ2-1; 13 bases align to TRBD2. The CDR3 extends over 16 amino acids. In germline, CDR1 is SGHRS, CDR2 YFSETQ. Losses at the gene ends were 4 bases for V and 7 bases for J; bases not matched to a gene: 8. The CDR3 region is CASSLGGTSGNNEQFF. CDR3 nucleotide sequence: TGCGCCAGCAGCCTGGGCGGGACTAGCGGGAATAATGAGCAGTTCTTC.

This clone was detected once. The chain uses TRBV3-1 (or the pseudogene TRBV3-2) and TRBJ2-7; tentative D call: TRBD2 (5 bases). The CDR3 totals 15 residues. The V gene's germline CDR1 is LGHDT and CDR2 YNNKEL (reference sequence). With 4 bases removed from V and 3 bases from J, the gap between germline ends came to 16 bases. The DNA of the CDR3 is TGTGCCAGCAGCCCCGCCTTGCGGGCACGCTACGAGCAGTACTTC. This translates into CASSPALRARYEQYF.

The chain links TRBV27 to TRBJ2-7; D possibly corresponds to TRBD2 (5 bases). There are 15 residues in the CDR3. V was pared by 1 base and J by 5 bases, with 15 bases between. Germline CDR1 MNHEY, CDR2 SMNVEV (reference sequence). CDR3 sequence (DNA): TGTGCCAGCAGTTTATATGGGAGTACTCCTAACGAGCAGTACTTC. Translated: CASSLYGSTPNEQYF.

This clone was seen once. The chain carries TRBV5-5 and TRBJ2-3; 7 nucleotides line up with TRBD2. This CDR3 contains 16 residues. Germline V gene sequence: CDR1 SGHKS, CDR2 YYEKEE (reference sequence). V shed 2 bases and J 6 bases; nucleotides not matched to a gene: 12. CDR3 sequence reads: CASSFIGSGKGDTQYF. CDR3 DNA: TGTGCCAGCAGCTTTATAGGGAGCGGGAAGGGGGATACGCAGTATTTT.

This clone was seen a single time. The chain combines TRBV6-4 with TRBJ2-2, with TRBD2 matching 11 bases. Germline V gene lookup returns CDR1 MRHNA and CDR2 SNTAGT. This CDR3 spans 14 amino acids. V shed 3 bases, J shed 10 bases, and the junction held 4 bases outside the gene matches. Here the CDR3 reads CASSELAGVMELFF. The CDR3 DNA reads TGTGCCAGCAGTGAACTAGCGGGAGTAATGGAGCTGTTTTTT.

The chain combines TRBV11-2 with TRBJ2-1, with a tentative D call TRBD2 (5 bases). The V gene's germline CDR1 is SGHAT and CDR2 FQNNGV. The CDR3 length is 14 residues. V lost 0 bases, J lost 5 bases, and 8 bases lay in between. The CDR3 sequence: CASSLDQADNEQFF. As DNA, the CDR3 is TGTGCCAGCAGCTTAGATCAAGCGGACAATGAGCAGTTCTTC.

The genes are TRBV7-8 and TRBJ2-2; TRBD2 agrees at 10 bases. The CDR3 runs 19 residues. The germline CDR1 and CDR2 sequences are SGHVS and FQNEAQ. J lost 6 bases, V lost 5 bases, and 18 bases had no gene match. CDR3 sequence (DNA): TGTGCCAGCAGCCGACCACCCCCTACCGGACTAGCGGCTGCCGGGGAGCTGTTTTTT. It yields the protein CASSRPPPTGLAAAGELFF.

This clone was counted a single time. The chain has TRBV10-2 and TRBJ2-7; TRBD2 agrees at 10 bases. CDR1 is WSHSY, CDR2 SAAADI, per germline. Germline trimming cut 4 bases from V and 4 bases from J; bases unmatched to any gene: 1. The CDR3 spans 13 residues. The CDR3 reads CASSGTSGYEQYF. The CDR3 DNA reads TGCGCCAGCAGTGGGACTAGCGGATACGAGCAGTACTTC.

The chain joins TRBV5-5 to TRBJ1-5, with 7 bases identical to TRBD1. After removal of 4 bases from V and 2 bases from J, the junction contained 9 bases not matched to a gene. The CDR3 loop spans 16 amino acids. Germline lookup yields CDR1 SGHKS and CDR2 YYEKEE (reference sequence). CDR3 amino acids: CASSAIRGSGNQPQHF. CDR3 in DNA: TGTGCCAGCAGCGCGATCAGGGGGTCAGGCAATCAGCCCCAGCATTTT.

This sequence joins TRBV9 and TRBJ2-4; D may be TRBD1 (7 bases). This CDR3 is 16 amino acids long. Trimming left V 2 bases short and J 0 bases short, with 12 bases between. Germline CDR1 SGDLS, CDR2 YYNGEE. Here the CDR3 reads CASSVQGGLAKNIQYF. CDR3 nucleotide sequence: TGTGCCAGCAGCGTTCAGGGGGGCCTAGCCAAAAACATTCAGTACTTC. Full variable domain (remainder filled in from reference TRBV9 and TRBJ2-4): DSGVTQTPKHLITATGQRVTLRCSPRSGDLSVYWYQQSLDQGLQFLIQYYNGEERAKGNILERFSAQQFPDLHSELNLSSLELGDSALYFCASSVQGGLAKNIQYFGAGTRLSVL.

This chain joins TRBV5-1 and TRBJ1-2, with 9 bases fitting TRBD1. Losses at the gene ends were 4 bases for V and 2 bases for J; bases not matched to a gene: 6. There are 15 residues in the CDR3. Per germline, CDR1 SGHRS and CDR2 YFSETQ. CDR3 in DNA: TGCGCCAGCAGCACAGGACAGGGGAACAACTATGGCTACACCTTC. As protein: CASSTGQGNNYGYTF.

This chain connects TRBV5-5 to TRBJ2-7; 9 bases align to TRBD2. After removal of 4 bases from V and 6 bases from J, the junction contained 8 bases not matched to a gene. This CDR3 comprises 14 residues. CDR1 is SGHKS and CDR2 is YYEKEE in the germline V gene (reference sequence). This chain's CDR3 is CASSVSSGTFEQYF. The CDR3 nucleotides are TGTGCCAGCAGCGTGTCTAGCGGGACTTTCGAGCAGTACTTC.

The chain uses TRBV2 and TRBJ1-1; the D gene is possibly TRBD1 (5 bases). This CDR3 has 13 amino acids. V shed 10 bases and J shed 0 bases, with 12 bases lying between them. Germline CDR1 SNHLY, CDR2 FYNNEI. The CDR3 loop reads CANDSPMNTEAFF. The CDR3 DNA reads as TGTGCCAACGACAGTCCGATGAACACTGAAGCTTTCTTT.

The chain couples TRBV7-6 to TRBJ2-1; TRBD2 matches at 10 bases. V dropped 5 bases and J dropped 4; count of bases not matched to a gene: 2. Per germline, CDR1 SGHVS and CDR2 FNYEAQ. This CDR3 has 14 residues. CDR3: CASSQTSGYNEQFF. The CDR3 nucleotides read TGTGCCAGCAGCCAGACTAGCGGGTACAATGAGCAGTTCTTC.

This chain uses TRBV15 with TRBJ2-1, with 9 positions matching TRBD1. The CDR3 has 15 residues. V shed 8 bases and J 0 bases; nucleotides not matched to a gene: 5. Looked up from germline, CDR1 is LNHNV and CDR2 is YYDKDF (reference sequence). CDR3 in DNA: TGTGCCACCTACGACAGGGGGAACTCCTACAATGAGCAGTTCTTC. Its protein is CATYDRGNSYNEQFF.

This clone occurred once. This chain joins TRBV9 and TRBJ1-2, with D possibly TRBD1 on 6 matching bases. The germline V and J ends were trimmed by 3 bases and 5 bases, with 14 bases remaining between them. Germline V gene sequence: CDR1 SGDLS, CDR2 YYNGEE. The CDR3 covers 14 residues. CDR3 protein: CASSGGGHVYGYTF. As DNA, the CDR3 is TGTGCCAGCAGCGGAGGGGGTCATGTGTATGGCTACACCTTC.

The chain recombines TRBV6-5 with TRBJ2-7; D gene ambiguous. This CDR3 is built from 12 residues. The germline V gene has CDR1 MNHEY and CDR2 SVGAGI. Trimming shortened V by 7 bases and J by 4 bases, and 11 bases separated the two germline ends. The CDR3 sequence: CASNALGYEQYF. CDR3 bases: TGTGCCAGCAACGCCCTCGGGTACGAGCAGTACTTC.

This chain connects TRBV15 to TRBJ2-4, with 8 bases that match TRBD2. CDR1 is LNHNV, CDR2 YYDKDF, per germline (reference sequence). This CDR3 region has 15 residues. Germline trimming cut 0 bases from V and 6 bases from J; bases unmatched to any gene: 4. CDR3 nucleotides: TGTGCCACCAGCAGAGATACGGGAGGGAGAAACATTCAGTACTTC. It translates to CATSRDTGGRNIQYF.

This chain joins TRBV30 and TRBJ2-1; D uncertain. From germline, CDR1 is GTSNPN and CDR2 SVGIG (reference sequence). Trimming left V 2 bases short and J 4 bases short, with 6 bases between. CDR3 size: 12 residues. The CDR3 spells CAWSLQYNEQFF. CDR3 DNA sequence: TGTGCCTGGAGTTTACAGTACAATGAGCAGTTCTTC.